This TCR beta chain is drawn from a study of shared clonotypes between healthy human individuals. Study background: There were three CD4 naive, three CD4 memory, two CD8 naive and one CD8 memory plates per donor.

For this clone: Its antigen is not identified.

CD4+ cells were split into CD45RA+ naive and CD45RA-negative memory subsets. Points from the study as a whole: Unshared clonotypes carried lower generation probabilities than those common to all four donors. Generally, naive subsets came out with larger estimated richness than memory subsets.

Sequenced by immunoSEQ multiplex PCR; TCRdb stores in-frame clones only, minus some. The sample comprises around 2.5 million clones, 93% of which are singletons, and approximately 0.36% rests with the top ten. The CDR3 is 15 residues long. V was pared by 4 bases and J by 6 bases, with 15 bases between. Germline V CDR1 and CDR2: SEHNR, FQNEAQ (reference sequence). The TCR originated in a man younger than 35 in good health. Some clones in this sample may be carry-over from other donors' samples. This chain connects TRBV7-9 to TRBJ1-4, with unresolved D. The sample consisted of naive CD4+ T cells from PBMCs. As to subset: CD45RA+ positively selected. The CDR3 loop is CASSSGPRPDEKLFF. The CDR3 DNA reads TGTGCCAGCAGCTCCGGGCCCAGACCCGATGAAAAACTGTTTTTT.